The entry below describes one T cell receptor (beta chain). What it recognizes is unknown. This sample is drawn from a study of cytomegalovirus exposure and HLA in healthy donors. General observations from the study: Associated with HLA alleles at 0.05 false discovery rate in a later analysis were approximately 17,000 TCR beta sequences. TCR beta V- and J-gene trimming, according to a later analysis, was linked to a missense DCLRE1C variant. Altogether, some 170 TCR beta chains were recorded as cytomegalovirus-associated.

The CDR3 totals 15 residues. Per germline, CDR1 ENHRY and CDR2 SYGVKD. Trimming cost V 2 bases and J 5 bases, with 12 bases left between them. The PCR made use of 60 Vbeta and 13 Jbeta primers. TCRdb's copy holds only in-frame clones and misses some; the assay was immunoSEQ multiplex PCR. Found here are 130,000 or so clones; the top ten clones hold approximately 1.5%. This receptor was taken from a woman between 40 and 55 years old in good health and CMV-seronegative. Sequencing was carried out using PBMCs. The chain links TRBV10-3 to TRBJ2-2; a possible D gene is TRBD1 (5 bases). CDR3 bases: TGTGCCATCAGTGAGGCCCAGGGCACAACCGGGGAGCTGTTTTTT. It is translated as CAISEAQGTTGELFF.